These 14 T cell receptor beta chains were all obtained from the same sample, sequenced in a study of blood T cell repertoires in COVID-19. Sequencing was performed with immunoSEQ multiplex PCR; in TCRdb, only in-frame clones are kept and a portion is missing. This table holds approximately 200,000 clones, 80% to 90% found once. Input material: peripheral blood. All receptors derive from a man younger than 35 with active or convalescent COVID-19.

This rearrangement joins TRBV19 to TRBJ2-7, with D unclear. Between the trimmed V and J ends, which lost 3 bases and 0 bases, there was a span of 9 bases. CDR1 LNHDA and CDR2 SQIVND come from the germline V gene (reference sequence). The length of the CDR3 is 14 residues. This chain's CDR3 is CASSINTHSYEQYF. DNA for the CDR3: TGTGCCAGTAGTATTAACACCCACTCCTACGAGCAGTACTTC.

The chain links TRBV11-2 to TRBJ2-1, with TRBD2 as a possible D gene (5 bases). V was trimmed by 7 bases and J by 9 bases, leaving 22 bases between them. Per the germline V gene, CDR1 is SGHAT and CDR2 is FQNNGV. This CDR3 has 15 amino acids. The chain's CDR3 is CASTTRRGIEVEQFF. For the CDR3, the DNA is TGTGCCAGCACCACACGACGAGGGATTGAGGTTGAGCAGTTCTTC.

J is TRBJ1-4 and V is TRBV27; D may be TRBD1 (5 bases). The V end was cut by 4 bases, the J end by 3 bases, with 24 bases between. The CDR3 length is 19 residues. In germline, CDR1 is MNHEY, CDR2 SMNVEV (reference sequence). CDR3 sequence: CASSSQGALMGGANEKLFF. In DNA, the CDR3 is TGTGCCAGCAGTTCCCAGGGTGCTTTGATGGGGGGGGCTAATGAAAAACTGTTTTTT.

The chain recombines TRBV15 with TRBJ2-1, with 10 bases fitting TRBD2. The V segment lost 3 bases and the J segment 5 bases; nucleotides outside the gene matches: 7. Germline V gene lookup returns CDR1 LNHNV and CDR2 YYDKDF (reference sequence). The CDR3 consists of 16 residues. CDR3 sequence (DNA): TGTGCCACCAGCAGGGCAGGGACTAGCGCCAACAATGAGCAGTTCTTC. Amino acids: CATSRAGTSANNEQFF. Using reference TRBV15 and TRBJ2-1 for the parts outside the CDR3, the full variable domain is DAMVIQNPRYQVTQFGKPVTLSCSQTLNHNVMYWYQQKSSQAPKLLFHYYDKDFNNEADTPDNFQSRRPNTSFCFLDIRSPGLGDTAMYLCATSRAGTSANNEQFFGPGTRLTVL.

This clone was counted a single time. The rearrangement links TRBV3-1 (or the pseudogene TRBV3-2) to TRBJ1-6; D is unresolved. This CDR3 contains 14 residues. V lost 7 bases, J lost 2 bases, and 9 bases lay in between. Germline V lookup: CDR1 LGHDT, CDR2 YNNKEL (reference sequence). In DNA form, the CDR3 reads TGTGCCAGCACCACTCGTGCCTATAATTCACCCCTCCACTTT. As protein: CASTTRAYNSPLHF.

The rearrangement joins TRBV11-2 to TRBJ2-3; weak D call: TRBD1 (6 bases). Germline V CDR1 and CDR2: SGHAT, FQNNGV. With 4 bases removed from V and 2 bases from J, the gap between germline ends came to 13 bases. The CDR3 is 15 amino acids. The chain's CDR3 is CASSSTTGTTDTQYF. The DNA for the CDR3 is TGTGCCAGCAGCTCTACTACAGGGACCACAGATACGCAGTATTTT.

This chain links TRBV18 with TRBJ2-7; D remains unclear. Germline values: CDR1 KGHSH, CDR2 LQKENI. V lost 4 bases and J 0 bases, leaving 4 bases between the germline ends. CDR3 length equals 12 residues. In DNA form, the CDR3 reads TGTGCCAGCTCACTCCGCTCCTACGAGCAGTACTTC. It translates to CASSLRSYEQYF.

V gene TRBV7-9 combines with J gene TRBJ2-7; weak D call: TRBD1 (6 bases). In germline, CDR1 is SEHNR, CDR2 FQNEAQ (reference sequence). Trimming took off 1 base at V and 3 bases at J, with 13 bases between the two ends. This CDR3 is built from 15 residues. The CDR3 region has the DNA TGTGCCAGCAGCTTAGAGTCAGGGGACCTCTACGAGCAGTACTTC. Translating gives CASSLESGDLYEQYF.

The chain joins TRBV6-5 to TRBJ1-1, with 8 bases fitting TRBD1. CDR3 size: 14 residues. Germline CDR1 reads MNHEY; CDR2 reads SVGAGI. V trimming: 6 bases; J trimming: 6 bases; junction bases outside the gene matches: 9. Here the CDR3 reads CASSLGQGRAEAFF. In DNA form, the CDR3 reads TGTGCCAGCAGCCTAGGACAGGGAAGGGCTGAAGCTTTCTTT.

This clone was seen a few times. The chain uses TRBV4-1 and TRBJ2-3; possible D gene TRBD2, 6 bases. V was clipped by 2 bases and J by 0 bases, with 12 bases between them. Germline V gene lookup returns CDR1 MGHRA and CDR2 YSYEKL. The CDR3 spans 16 residues. The CDR3 sequence: CASSQLLATSTDTQYF. The DNA of the CDR3 is TGCGCCAGCAGCCAATTACTAGCAACTAGCACAGATACGCAGTATTTT.

The V call is TRBV29-1, the J call TRBJ2-7; TRBD1 matches 7 bases. The CDR3 length is 14 residues. V lost 5 bases, J lost 2 bases, and 9 bases stayed unmatched. The germline V gene encodes CDR1 SQVTM and CDR2 ANQGSEA. CDR3 sequence (DNA): TGCAGCGTTTCCCCGGGACAGAAAACCTACGAGCAGTACTTC. Protein sequence: CSVSPGQKTYEQYF.

V and J are TRBV9 and TRBJ1-2; 10 bases map to TRBD1. The CDR3 consists of 18 residues. The V gene's germline CDR1 is SGDLS and CDR2 YYNGEE. V was pared by 1 base and J by 0 bases, with 9 bases of the junction left unmatched. The CDR3 nucleotides read TGTGCCAGCAGCGTACCGACGGGACAGGGGTCGTCTAACTATGGCTACACCTTC. This codes for CASSVPTGQGSSNYGYTF.

The chain combines TRBV5-1 with TRBJ2-7; 10 nucleotides line up with TRBD2. Losses at the gene ends were 6 bases for V and 0 bases for J; bases not matched to a gene: 6. The CDR3 is made up of 15 amino acids. Per germline, CDR1 SGHRS and CDR2 YFSETQ. The CDR3 protein is CASNPTSGSSYEQYF. CDR3 sequence (DNA): TGCGCCAGCAACCCGACTAGCGGGTCCTCCTACGAGCAGTACTTC. The full variable domain, completed using reference TRBV5-1 and TRBJ2-7, is KAGVTQTPRYLIKTRGQQVTLSCSPISGHRSVSWYQQTPGQGLQFLFEYFSETQRNKGNFPGRFSGRQFSNSRSEMNVSTLELGDSALYLCASNPTSGSSYEQYFGPGTRLTVT.

This chain uses TRBV18 with TRBJ1-2; 8 bases map to TRBD1. Germline CDR1 is KGHSH and CDR2 is LQKENI. The CDR3 covers 14 residues. Trimming at V came to 5 bases and at J to 8 bases, leaving 10 bases not matched to a gene. The CDR3 DNA follows: TGTGCCAGCTCATCGGACAGGGAGGGCCGGGGCTACACCTTC. This gives the protein CASSSDREGRGYTF.